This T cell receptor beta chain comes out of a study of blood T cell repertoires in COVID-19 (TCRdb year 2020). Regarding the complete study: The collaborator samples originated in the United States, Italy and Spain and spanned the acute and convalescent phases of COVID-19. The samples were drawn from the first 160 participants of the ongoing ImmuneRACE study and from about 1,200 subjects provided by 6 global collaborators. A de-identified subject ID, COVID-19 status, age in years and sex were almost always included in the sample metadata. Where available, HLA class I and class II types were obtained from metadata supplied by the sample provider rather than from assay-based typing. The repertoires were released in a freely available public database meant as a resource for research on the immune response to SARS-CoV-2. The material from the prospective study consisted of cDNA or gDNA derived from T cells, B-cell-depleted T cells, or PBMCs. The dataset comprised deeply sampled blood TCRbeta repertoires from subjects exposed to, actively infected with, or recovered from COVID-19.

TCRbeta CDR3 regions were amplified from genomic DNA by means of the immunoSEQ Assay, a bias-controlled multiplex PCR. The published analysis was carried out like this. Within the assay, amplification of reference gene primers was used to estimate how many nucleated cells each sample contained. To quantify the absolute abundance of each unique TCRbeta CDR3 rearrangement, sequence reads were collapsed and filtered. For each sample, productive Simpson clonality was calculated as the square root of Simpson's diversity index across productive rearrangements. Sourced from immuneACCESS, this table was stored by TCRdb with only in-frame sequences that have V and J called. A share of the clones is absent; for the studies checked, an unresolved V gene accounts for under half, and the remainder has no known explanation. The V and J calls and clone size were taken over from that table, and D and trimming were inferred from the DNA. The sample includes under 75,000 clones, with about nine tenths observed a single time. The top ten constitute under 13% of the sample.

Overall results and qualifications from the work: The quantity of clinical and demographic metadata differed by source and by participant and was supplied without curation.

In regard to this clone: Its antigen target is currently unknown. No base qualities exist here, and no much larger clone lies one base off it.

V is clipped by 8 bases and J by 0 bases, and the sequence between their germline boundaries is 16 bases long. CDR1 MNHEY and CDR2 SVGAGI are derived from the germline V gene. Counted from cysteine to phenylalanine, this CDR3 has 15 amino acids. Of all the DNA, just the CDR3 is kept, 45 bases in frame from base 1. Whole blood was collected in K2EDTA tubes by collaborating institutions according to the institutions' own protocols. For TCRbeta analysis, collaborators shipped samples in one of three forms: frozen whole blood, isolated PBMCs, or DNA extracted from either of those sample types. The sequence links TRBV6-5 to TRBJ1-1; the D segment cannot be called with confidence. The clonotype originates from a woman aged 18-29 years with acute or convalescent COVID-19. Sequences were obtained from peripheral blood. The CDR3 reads CASLRRGAVNTEAFF. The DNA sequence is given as TGTGCCAGCCTTCGACGGGGTGCAGTGAACACTGAAGCTTTCTTT.